This TCR beta chain is drawn from a study of post-analysis software for immune sequencing data (dated by TCRdb to about 2015). In the study overall: Recorded disease courses included relapsing-remitting, secondary progressive and progressive-relapsing multiple sclerosis, with some patients lacking subtype annotation. The multiple sclerosis patient repertoires were compared with 11 previously published healthy control repertoires from donors aged about 6 to 26 years. A subset of samples was prepared in parallel using single-end sample barcoding, then pooled and co-amplified after Illumina adapter ligation. Overall study results and their limits: The multiple sclerosis patient group was slightly younger than the control group. Patients showed significantly higher frequencies than controls for about 5 TRBV segments, among them TRBV5-6, TRBV5-1 and TRBV20-1. Multiple sclerosis patients had significantly lower normalized Chao1 diversity than controls, a result that suggests substantial peripheral T-cell clonal expansion. Strong co-clustering of samples prepared in the same batch was shown by direct clustering with F measure, prompting a batch-effect correction.

To demonstrate the VDJtools post-analysis software, TCR beta repertoires were profiled from the peripheral blood of roughly 12 young patients with multiple sclerosis. The multiple sclerosis patients were children and adolescents ranging in age from 6 to 15 years. At the junction V is shortened by 3 bases and J by 3 bases; bases outside the gene matches: 2. Including the terminal cysteine and phenylalanine, the CDR3 comprises 16 residues. Here the CDR3 DNA is all that survives: 48 bases in frame from base 1. CDR1 and CDR2, per the germline V gene, are MNHEY and SVGAGI. The sample holds many counts of this clonotype. Its antigen target is currently unknown. No base qualities exist here, and no much larger clone lies one base off it. Libraries were constructed by PCR. The data were produced on an Illumina HiSeq 2500. To reduce PCR and sequencing biases, unique molecular identifiers were built into the TCR beta cDNA libraries. Around 500,000 cDNA molecules were obtained for every 1 to 10 million input T cells, so each molecule roughly corresponded to one T cell. Patient libraries were prepared and sequenced with the same protocol used for the earlier healthy control dataset. Samples belonging to the same batch were prepared together, multiplexed and sequenced on a shared HiSeq lane. Per the original workflow: Raw barcoded reads were processed with MIGEC, discarding single-read molecular identifier groups before consensus assembly and CDR3 extraction. VDJtools was used for post-analysis of the clonotype tables, and diversity was normalized by down-sampling every dataset to the size of the smallest sample. Repertoire overlap clustering matched CDR3 amino acid but not nucleotide sequences to correct batch-related cross-sample contamination. The public reads were run again by TCRdb, first through fastp at Q25 and then through MiXCR, and only productive beta chains were kept. A single entry per CDR3 protein holds the most common genes and DNA from its merged rows. The V and J calls were not made by the authors but by TCRdb's processing. The sample profile shows about 150,000 distinct CDR3 sequences; 30% of them were found once. The top ten clonotypes cover 1.5% of the sample.

Specimen: blood. The V gene is TRBV6-5 and the J gene is TRBJ2-1; 13 bases in between match TRBD2. This sequence originates from a girl aged 5-17 years with multiple sclerosis. The bases are TGTGCCAGCAGTTATCGGACTAGCGGGGGCTACAATGAGCAGTTCTTC. Its translation reads: CASSYRTSGGYNEQFF.